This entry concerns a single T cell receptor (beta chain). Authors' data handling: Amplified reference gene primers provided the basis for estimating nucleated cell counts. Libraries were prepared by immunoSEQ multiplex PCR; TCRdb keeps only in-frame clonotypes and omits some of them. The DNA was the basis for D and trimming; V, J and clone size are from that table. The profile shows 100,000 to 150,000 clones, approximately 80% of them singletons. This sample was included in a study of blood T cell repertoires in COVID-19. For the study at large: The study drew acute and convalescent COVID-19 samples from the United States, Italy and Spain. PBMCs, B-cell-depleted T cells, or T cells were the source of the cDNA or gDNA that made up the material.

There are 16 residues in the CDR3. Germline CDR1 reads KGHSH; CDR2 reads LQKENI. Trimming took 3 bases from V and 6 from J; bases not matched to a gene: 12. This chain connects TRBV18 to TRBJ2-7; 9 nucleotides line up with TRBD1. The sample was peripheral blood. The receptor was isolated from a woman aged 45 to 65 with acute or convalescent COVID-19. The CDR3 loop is CASSPTLGQGKAEQYF. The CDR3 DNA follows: TGTGCCAGCTCACCTACCCTAGGACAGGGGAAGGCCGAGCAGTACTTC.